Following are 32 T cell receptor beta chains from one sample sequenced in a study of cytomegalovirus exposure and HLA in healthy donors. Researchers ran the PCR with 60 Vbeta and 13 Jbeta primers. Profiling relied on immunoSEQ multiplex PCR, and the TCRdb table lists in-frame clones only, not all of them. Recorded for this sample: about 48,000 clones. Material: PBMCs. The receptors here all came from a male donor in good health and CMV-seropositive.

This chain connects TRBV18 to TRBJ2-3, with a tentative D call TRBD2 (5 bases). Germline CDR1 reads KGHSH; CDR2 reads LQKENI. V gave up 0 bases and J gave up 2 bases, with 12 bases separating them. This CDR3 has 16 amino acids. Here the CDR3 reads CASSPPDFYPTDTQYF. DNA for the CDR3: TGTGCCAGCTCACCACCGGACTTCTACCCCACAGATACGCAGTATTTT.

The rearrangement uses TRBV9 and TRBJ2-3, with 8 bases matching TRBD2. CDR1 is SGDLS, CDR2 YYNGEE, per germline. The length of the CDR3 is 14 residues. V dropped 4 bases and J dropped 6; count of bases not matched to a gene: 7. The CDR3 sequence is CASSLLGGGDTQYF. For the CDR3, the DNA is TGTGCCAGCAGCCTCCTGGGCGGGGGGGATACGCAGTATTTT.

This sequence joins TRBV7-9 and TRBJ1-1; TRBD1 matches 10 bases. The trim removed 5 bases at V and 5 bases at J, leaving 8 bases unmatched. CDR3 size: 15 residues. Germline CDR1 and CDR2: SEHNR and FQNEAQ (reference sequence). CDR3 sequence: CASSAPGTGVTEAFF. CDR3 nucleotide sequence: TGTGCCAGCAGCGCCCCCGGGACAGGGGTTACTGAAGCTTTCTTT.

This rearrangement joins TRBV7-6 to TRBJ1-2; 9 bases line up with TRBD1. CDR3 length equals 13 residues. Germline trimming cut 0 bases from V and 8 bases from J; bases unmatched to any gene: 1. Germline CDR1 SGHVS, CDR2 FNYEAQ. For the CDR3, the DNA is TGTGCCAGCAGCTTAGCACAGGGGGCCGGCTACACCTTC. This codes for CASSLAQGAGYTF.

In DNA form, the CDR3 reads TGTGCCAGCAGTGAAGGAAGTACGCGTGCGCAGCCCCAGCATTTT. Amino acids: CASSEGSTRAQPQHF. The chain joins TRBV6-1 to TRBJ1-5, with D unclear. Germline V lookup: CDR1 MNHNS, CDR2 SASEGT. V lost 1 base to trimming and J lost 7 bases, with 14 bases between them. The CDR3 has 15 amino acids.

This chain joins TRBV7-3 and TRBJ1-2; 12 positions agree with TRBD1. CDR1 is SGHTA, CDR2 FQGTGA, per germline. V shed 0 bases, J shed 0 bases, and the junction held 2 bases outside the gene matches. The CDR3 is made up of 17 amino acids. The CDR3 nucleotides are TGTGCCAGCAGCTTAACGGGACAGGGGGCCACTAACTATGGCTACACCTTC. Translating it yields CASSLTGQGATNYGYTF.

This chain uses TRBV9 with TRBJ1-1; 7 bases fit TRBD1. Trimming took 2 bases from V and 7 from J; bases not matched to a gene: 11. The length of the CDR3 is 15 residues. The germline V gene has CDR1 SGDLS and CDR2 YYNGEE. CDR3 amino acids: CASSVRDSLRREAFF. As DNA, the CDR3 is TGTGCCAGCAGCGTCCGGGACAGCCTGAGACGTGAAGCTTTCTTT.

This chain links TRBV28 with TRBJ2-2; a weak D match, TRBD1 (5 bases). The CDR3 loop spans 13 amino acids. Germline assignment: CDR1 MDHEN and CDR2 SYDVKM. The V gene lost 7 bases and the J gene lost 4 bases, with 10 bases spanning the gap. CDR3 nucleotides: TGTGCCAGCATACAGGCTACCACCGGGGAGCTGTTTTTT. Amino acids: CASIQATTGELFF.

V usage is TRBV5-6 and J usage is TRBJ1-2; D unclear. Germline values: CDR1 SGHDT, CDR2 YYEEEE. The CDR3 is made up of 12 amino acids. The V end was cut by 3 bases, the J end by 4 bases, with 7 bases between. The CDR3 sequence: CASSSESYGYTF. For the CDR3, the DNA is TGTGCCAGCAGCTCGGAGTCCTATGGCTACACCTTC.

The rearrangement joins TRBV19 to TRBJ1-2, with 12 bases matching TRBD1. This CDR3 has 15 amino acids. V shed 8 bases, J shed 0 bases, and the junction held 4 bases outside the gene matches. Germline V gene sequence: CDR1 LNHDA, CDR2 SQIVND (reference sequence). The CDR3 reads CASGGQGAANYGYTF. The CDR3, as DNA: TGTGCCAGTGGGGGACAGGGGGCTGCTAACTATGGCTACACCTTC.

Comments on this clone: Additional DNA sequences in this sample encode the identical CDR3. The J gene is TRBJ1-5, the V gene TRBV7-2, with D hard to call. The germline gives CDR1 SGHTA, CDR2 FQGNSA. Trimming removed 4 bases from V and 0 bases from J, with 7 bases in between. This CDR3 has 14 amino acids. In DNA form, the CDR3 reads TGTGCCAGCAGCTCGAGCAATAGCAATCAGCCCCAGCATTTT. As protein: CASSSSNSNQPQHF.

The CDR3 DNA is TGTGCCAGCAGCTCGGGGACTGCCGTTAACGAGCAGTACTTC. Amino acid sequence: CASSSGTAVNEQYF. The V gene is TRBV7-8, the J gene TRBJ2-7, with D possibly being TRBD2 (6 bases). The CDR3 has 14 residues. CDR1 is SGHVS, CDR2 FQNEAQ, per germline. V was clipped by 4 bases and J by 5 bases, with 15 bases between them.

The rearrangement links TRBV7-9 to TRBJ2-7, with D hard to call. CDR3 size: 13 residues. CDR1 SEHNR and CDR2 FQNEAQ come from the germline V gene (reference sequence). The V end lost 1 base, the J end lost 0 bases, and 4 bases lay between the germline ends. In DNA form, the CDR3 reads TGTGCCAGCAGCTTAGTACACTCCTACGAGCAGTACTTC. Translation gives CASSLVHSYEQYF. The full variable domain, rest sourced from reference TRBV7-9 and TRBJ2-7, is DTGVSQNPRHKITKRGQNVTFRCDPISEHNRLYWYRQTLGQGPEFLTYFQNEAQLEKSRLLSDRFSAERPKGSFSTLEIQRTEQGDSAMYLCASSLVHSYEQYFGPGTRLTVT.

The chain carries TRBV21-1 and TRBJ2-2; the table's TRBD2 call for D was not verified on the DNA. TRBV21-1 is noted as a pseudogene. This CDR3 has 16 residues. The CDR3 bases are TGTGCCAGGGGACTAGCGGGGGGTGGGAACACCGGGGAGCTGTTTTTT. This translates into CARGLAGGGNTGELFF.

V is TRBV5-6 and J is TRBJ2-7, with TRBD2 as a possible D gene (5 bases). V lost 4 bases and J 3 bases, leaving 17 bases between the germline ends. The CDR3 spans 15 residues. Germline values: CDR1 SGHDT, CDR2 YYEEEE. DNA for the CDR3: TGTGCCAGCAGCGGCGGGCCGGGTGGGTACTACGAGCAGTACTTC. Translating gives CASSGGPGGYYEQYF.

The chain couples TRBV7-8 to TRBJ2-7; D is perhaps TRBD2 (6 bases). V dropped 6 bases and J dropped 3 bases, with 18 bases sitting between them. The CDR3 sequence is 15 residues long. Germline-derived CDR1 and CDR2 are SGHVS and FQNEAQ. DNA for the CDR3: TGTGCCAGCAGTGGGAGGTCTACCACCTTCTACGAGCAGTACTTC. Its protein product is CASSGRSTTFYEQYF.

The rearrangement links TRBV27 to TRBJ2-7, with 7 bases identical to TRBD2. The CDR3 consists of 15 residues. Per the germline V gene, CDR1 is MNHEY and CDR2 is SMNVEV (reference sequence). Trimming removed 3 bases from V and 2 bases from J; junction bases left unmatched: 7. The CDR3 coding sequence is TGTGCCAGCAGTTTCAAGCGGGGAAGGGCCTACGAGCAGTACTTC. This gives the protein CASSFKRGRAYEQYF.

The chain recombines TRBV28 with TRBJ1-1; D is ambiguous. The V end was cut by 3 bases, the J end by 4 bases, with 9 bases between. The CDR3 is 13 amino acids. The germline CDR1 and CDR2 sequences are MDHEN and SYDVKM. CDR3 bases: TGTGCCAGCAGTTTCCCCAGAGGCACTGAAGCTTTCTTT. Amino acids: CASSFPRGTEAFF.

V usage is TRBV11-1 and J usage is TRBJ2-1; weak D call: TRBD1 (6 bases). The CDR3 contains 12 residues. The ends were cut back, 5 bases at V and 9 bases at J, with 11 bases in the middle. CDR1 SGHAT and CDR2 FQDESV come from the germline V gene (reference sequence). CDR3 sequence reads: CASSPGHFEQFF. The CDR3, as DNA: TGTGCCAGCAGCCCGGGACACTTTGAGCAGTTCTTC.

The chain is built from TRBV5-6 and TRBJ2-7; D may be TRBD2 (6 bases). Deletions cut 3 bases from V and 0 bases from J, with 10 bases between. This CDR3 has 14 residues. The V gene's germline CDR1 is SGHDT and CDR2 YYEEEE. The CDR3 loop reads CASSSGGFSYEQYF. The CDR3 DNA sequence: TGTGCCAGCAGCTCAGGAGGGTTCTCCTACGAGCAGTACTTC.

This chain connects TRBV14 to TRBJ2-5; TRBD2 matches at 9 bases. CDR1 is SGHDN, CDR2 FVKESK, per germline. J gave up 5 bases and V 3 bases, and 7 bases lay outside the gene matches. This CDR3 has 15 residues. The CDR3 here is CASSQSGGPGETQYF. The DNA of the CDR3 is TGTGCCAGCAGCCAGAGCGGGGGGCCGGGGGAGACCCAGTACTTC.

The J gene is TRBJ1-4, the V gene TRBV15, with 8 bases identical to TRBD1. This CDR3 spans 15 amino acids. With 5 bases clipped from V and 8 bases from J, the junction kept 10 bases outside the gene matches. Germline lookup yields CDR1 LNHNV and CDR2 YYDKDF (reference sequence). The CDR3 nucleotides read TGTGCCACCAGCGAACAAACAGGGGGGAACGAAAAACTGTTTTTT. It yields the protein CATSEQTGGNEKLFF.

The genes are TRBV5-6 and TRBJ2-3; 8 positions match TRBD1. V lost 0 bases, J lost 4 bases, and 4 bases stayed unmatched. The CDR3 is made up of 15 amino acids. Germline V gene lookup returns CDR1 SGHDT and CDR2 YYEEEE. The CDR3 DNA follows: TGTGCCAGCAGCTTGGGGCAGGGGGCGGCAGATACGCAGTATTTT. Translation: CASSLGQGAADTQYF.

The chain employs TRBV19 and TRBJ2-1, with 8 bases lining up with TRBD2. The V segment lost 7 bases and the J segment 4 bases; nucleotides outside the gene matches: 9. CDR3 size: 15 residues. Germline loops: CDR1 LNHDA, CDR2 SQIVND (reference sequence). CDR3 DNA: TGTGCCAGTAAGGGGCGGGGGGCGTCTTACAATGAGCAGTTCTTC. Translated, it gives CASKGRGASYNEQFF.

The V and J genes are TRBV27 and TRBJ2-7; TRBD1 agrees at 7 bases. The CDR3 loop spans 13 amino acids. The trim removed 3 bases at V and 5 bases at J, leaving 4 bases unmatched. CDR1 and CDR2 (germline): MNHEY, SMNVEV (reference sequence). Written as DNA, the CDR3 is TGTGCCAGCAGTTTGGGACAGCGCGACGAGCAGTACTTC. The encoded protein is CASSLGQRDEQYF.

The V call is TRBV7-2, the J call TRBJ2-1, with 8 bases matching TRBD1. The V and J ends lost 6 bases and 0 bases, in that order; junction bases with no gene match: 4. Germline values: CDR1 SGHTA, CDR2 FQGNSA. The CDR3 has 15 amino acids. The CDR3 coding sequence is TGTGCCAGCAGTTTCGACAGGGGCTCCTACAATGAGCAGTTCTTC. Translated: CASSFDRGSYNEQFF.

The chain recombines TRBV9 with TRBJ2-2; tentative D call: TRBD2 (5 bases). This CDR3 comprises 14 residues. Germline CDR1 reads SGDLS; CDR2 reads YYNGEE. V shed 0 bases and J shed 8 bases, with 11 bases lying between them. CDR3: CASSVGVGEGELFF. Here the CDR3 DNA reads TGTGCCAGCAGCGTAGGGGTCGGGGAGGGGGAGCTGTTTTTT.

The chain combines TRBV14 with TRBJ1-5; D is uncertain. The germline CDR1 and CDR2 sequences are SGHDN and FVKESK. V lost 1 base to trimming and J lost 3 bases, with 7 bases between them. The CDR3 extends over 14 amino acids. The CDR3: CASSQGALNQPQHF. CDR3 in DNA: TGTGCCAGCAGCCAAGGAGCCCTCAATCAGCCCCAGCATTTT.

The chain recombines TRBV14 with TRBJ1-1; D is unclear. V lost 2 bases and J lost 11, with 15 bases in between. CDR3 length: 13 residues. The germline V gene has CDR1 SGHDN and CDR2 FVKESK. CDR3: CASSQINPGRAFF. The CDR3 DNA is TGTGCCAGCAGCCAAATTAATCCTGGGAGGGCTTTCTTT. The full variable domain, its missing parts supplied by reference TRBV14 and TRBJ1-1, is EAGVTQFPSHSVIEKGQTVTLRCDPISGHDNLYWYRRVMGKEIKFLLHFVKESKQDESGMPNNRFLAERTGGTYSTLKVQPAELEDSGVYFCASSQINPGRAFFGQGTRLTVV.

The CDR3 sequence: CASSTGTASSYEQYF. The DNA for the CDR3 is TGTGCCAGCAGCACCGGGACAGCCTCCTCCTACGAGCAGTACTTC. V is TRBV6-5 and J is TRBJ2-7, with 7 bases that match TRBD1. CDR3 length: 15 residues. The germline V gene encodes CDR1 MNHEY and CDR2 SVGAGI. J lost 0 bases, V lost 6 bases, and 8 bases had no gene match.

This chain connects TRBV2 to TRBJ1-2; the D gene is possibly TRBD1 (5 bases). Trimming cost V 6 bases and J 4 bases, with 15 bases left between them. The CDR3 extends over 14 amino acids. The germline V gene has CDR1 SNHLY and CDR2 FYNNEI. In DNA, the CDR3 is TGTGCCAGCAGGACGGGGGGGAACCTCTATGGCTACACCTTC. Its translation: CASRTGGNLYGYTF.

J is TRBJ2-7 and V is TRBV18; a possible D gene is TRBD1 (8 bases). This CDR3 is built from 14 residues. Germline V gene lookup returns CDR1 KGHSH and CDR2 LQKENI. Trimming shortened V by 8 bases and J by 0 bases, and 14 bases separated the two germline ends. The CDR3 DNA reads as TGTGCCAGCACCACAGGGGGGGCCTCCTACGAGCAGTACTTC. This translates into CASTTGGASYEQYF.